This TCR beta chain was captured in a study of cytomegalovirus exposure and HLA in healthy donors. Study observations and caveats: A list of roughly 160 TCR beta chains associated with cytomegalovirus was given.

To note about this clone: What it binds is unknown.

With 6 bases removed from V and 1 base from J, the gap between germline ends came to 18 bases. There are 16 residues in the CDR3. Germline V gene lookup returns CDR1 MGHRA and CDR2 YSYEKL. Only in-frame clones appear in the TCRdb table, and some are missing; sequencing was by immunoSEQ multiplex PCR. The sample records about 400,000 clones, 80% to 90% being singletons. Sequencing input: PBMCs. This sequence originates from a woman younger than 35 in good health and CMV-seronegative. The rearrangement uses TRBV4-1 and TRBJ1-2; no clear D. The CDR3 region is CASSFGVLGVNYGYTF. The DNA for the CDR3 is TGCGCCAGCAGTTTCGGGGTCTTGGGAGTTAACTATGGCTACACCTTC.